The 6 T cell receptor beta chains reported below all come from one sample, sequenced in a study of blood T cell repertoires in COVID-19. The assay was immunoSEQ multiplex PCR, and TCRdb's table has in-frame clones only and misses some. Among 180,000 or so clones listed, 70% to 80% were seen once. What was sequenced was peripheral blood. These receptors were taken from a woman aged 45-59 years with active or convalescent COVID-19.

The gene calls are TRBV29-1 and TRBJ2-7, with 11 bases that match TRBD2. Germline assignment: CDR1 SQVTM and CDR2 ANQGSEA. CDR3 length: 13 residues. The ends lost 6 bases at V and 3 bases at J; junction bases unmatched: 4. CDR3 coding DNA: TGCAGCGTCCACACTAGCGGGAGCTACGAGCAGTACTTC. Its translation is CSVHTSGSYEQYF.

The chain has TRBV3-1 (or the pseudogene TRBV3-2) and TRBJ1-5; D remains unclear. Germline V CDR1 and CDR2: LGHDT, YNNKEL (reference sequence). CDR3 size: 19 residues. Trimming took off 1 base at V and 6 bases at J, with 25 bases between the two ends. The CDR3 here is CASSQVEAQGRPEGQPQHF. The CDR3 DNA sequence: TGTGCCAGCAGCCAAGTCGAGGCCCAAGGACGGCCCGAGGGTCAGCCCCAGCATTTT.

The J gene is TRBJ2-1, the V gene TRBV6-6, with 8 bases aligning to TRBD2. Germline V gives CDR1 MNHNY, CDR2 SVGAGI (reference sequence). The V gene end was trimmed by 6 bases and the J gene end by 0 bases; junction bases not matched to a gene: 4. The CDR3 has 15 residues. CDR3 DNA: TGTGCCAGCAGCTCAAGCGGGAGCTCCTACAATGAGCAGTTCTTC. It yields the protein CASSSSGSSYNEQFF.

This clone has only a few counts. CDR3 amino acids: CASTAGTYEQYF. Written as DNA, the CDR3 is TGTGCCAGCACAGCGGGAACCTACGAGCAGTACTTC. V and J are TRBV2 and TRBJ2-7; TRBD2 matches 7 bases. Germline CDR1 SNHLY, CDR2 FYNNEI. The V and J ends lost 7 bases and 2 bases, in that order; junction bases with no gene match: 2. The CDR3 contains 12 residues. Full variable domain (outside the CDR3, taken from reference TRBV2 and TRBJ2-7): EPEVTQTPSHQVTQMGQEVILRCVPISNHLYFYWYRQILGQKVEFLVSFYNNEISEKSEIFDDQFSVERPDGSNFTLKIRSTKLEDSAMYFCASTAGTYEQYFGPGTRLTVT.

The chain is built from TRBV6-1 and TRBJ1-4, with a tentative D call TRBD1 (6 bases). Trimming took off 3 bases at V and 3 bases at J, with 14 bases between the two ends. The CDR3 has 16 residues. The germline V gene has CDR1 MNHNS and CDR2 SASEGT. The CDR3 loop reads CASSERTVASNEKLFF. The CDR3 nucleotides are TGTGCCAGCAGTGAGAGGACAGTAGCGTCTAATGAAAAACTGTTTTTT.

This chain connects TRBV7-2 to TRBJ2-1, with D possibly matching TRBD1 (6 bases). This CDR3 region has 14 residues. The V and J ends lost 3 bases and 10 bases respectively, with 16 bases between them. In germline, CDR1 is SGHTA, CDR2 FQGNSA. The DNA of the CDR3 is TGTGCCAGCAGCTTGTATGACGGGACAAGGGAGCAGTTCTTC. It encodes CASSLYDGTREQFF.